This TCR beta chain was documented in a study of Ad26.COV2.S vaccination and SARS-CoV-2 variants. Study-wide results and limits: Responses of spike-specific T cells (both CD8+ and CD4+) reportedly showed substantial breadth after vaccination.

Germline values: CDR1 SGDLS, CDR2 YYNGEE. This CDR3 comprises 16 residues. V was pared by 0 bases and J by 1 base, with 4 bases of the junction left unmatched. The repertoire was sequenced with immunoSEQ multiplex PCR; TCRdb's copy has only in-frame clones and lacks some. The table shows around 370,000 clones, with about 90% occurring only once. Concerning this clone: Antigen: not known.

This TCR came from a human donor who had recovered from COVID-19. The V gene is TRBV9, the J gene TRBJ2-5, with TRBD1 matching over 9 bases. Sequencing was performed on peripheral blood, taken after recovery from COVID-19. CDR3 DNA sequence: TGTGCCAGCAGCGTAGCAGGGACAGGGACCCAAGAGACCCAGTACTTC. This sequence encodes CASSVAGTGTQETQYF.